This TCR beta chain was observed in a study of cytomegalovirus exposure and HLA in healthy donors. Findings of the study overall: As confirmed in vitro, a few CMV-associated chains were specific for CMV antigens.

The CDR3 length is 14 residues. CDR1 MNHEY and CDR2 SVGAGI come from the germline V gene. Unmatched junction bases numbered 10, after V lost 7 bases and J lost 8 bases. This clone was detected once. The target antigen is unknown. Here immunoSEQ multiplex PCR was the method, and the copy in TCRdb shows in-frame clones only, minus some. The sample includes approximately 230,000 clones, more than 75% of them seen just once. The V gene is TRBV6-5, the J gene TRBJ2-1; 8 nucleotides line up with TRBD2. The sequenced material came from PBMCs. The sequence derives from a man in his late teens or twenties in good health and CMV-seropositive. DNA for the CDR3: TGTGCCAGCAACCCCCGGGAGGGGGATTATGAGCAGTTCTTC. This gives the protein CASNPREGDYEQFF.